This T cell receptor (beta chain) comes out of a study of blood T cell repertoires in COVID-19. In the study overall: In each case, the material was cDNA or gDNA derived from T cells, B-cell-depleted T cells, or PBMCs.

V shed 4 bases and J shed 7 bases, with 17 bases lying between them. This CDR3 is built from 15 residues. Looked up from germline, CDR1 is SGHRS and CDR2 is YFSETQ. Per the authors' pipeline: Quantification of nucleated cells was approximated via reference gene primer amplification. The data were produced by immunoSEQ multiplex PCR, yet TCRdb's version contains in-frame clones alone and is incomplete. D and trimming come from the DNA, and the V and J calls and clone size come from that table. This table holds approximately 300,000 clones, around nine tenths found once. This chain uses TRBV5-1 with TRBJ1-4; no clear D. The sequence was collected from a man in his sixties who had recovered from COVID-19. What was sequenced was PBMCs or T cells enriched from blood (not recorded which). The CDR3 sequence is CASSPAPEEIEKLFF. In DNA, the CDR3 is TGCGCCAGCAGCCCTGCTCCGGAGGAGATTGAAAAACTGTTTTTT.